The T cell receptor (beta chain) described here comes from a study of CD8+CD57+ T cells in acquired aplastic anemia. It was patients with CD8+CD57+ cell expansion by flow cytometry who were chosen for sequencing. The CDR3 runs 15 residues. The germline V gene has CDR1 SGHVS and CDR2 FQNEAQ. The V gene lost 0 bases and the J gene lost 5 bases, with 13 bases spanning the gap. TCR beta VDJ and CDR3 profiling used genomic DNA as template. In TCRdb, the reads were re-called with MiXCR into one record per CDR3 protein. The sample lists roughly 200,000 distinct CDR3 sequences; around three fifths were seen once.

Sequencing used sorted CD4+, CD8+, or CD8+CD57+ T cells (not recorded which) from PBMCs. The chain joins TRBV7-8 to TRBJ2-5; D could derive from TRBD1 or TRBD2 (6 bases each). The origin of this receptor is a human donor with aplastic anemia. DNA of the CDR3: TGTGCCAGCAGCTTAGCGGGGGGCGAGTATGAGACCCAGTACTTC. Translated, it gives CASSLAGGEYETQYF.